A selection of T cell receptor beta chains follows, all from one sample in a study of shared clonotypes between healthy human individuals. Repertoires were generated with immunoSEQ multiplex PCR, while TCRdb's copy carries only in-frame clones and drops some. The sample contains roughly 2 million clones, approximately 94% of which appear only once. Input material: naive CD8+ T cells sorted from blood. Receptors originate from a man aged 18-30 years in good health. CDR3s include the opening cysteine and the closing phenylalanine or tryptophan. D genes are given only for firm matches.

j_gene: TRBJ2-3
v_gene: TRBV6-1
d_gene: TRBD1
CDR3aa: CASSEGTGLADTQYF

j_gene: TRBJ2-3
v_gene: TRBV4-1
d_gene: -
CDR3aa: CASSQGTAETDTQYF

j_gene: TRBJ2-2
v_gene: TRBV28
d_gene: -
CDR3aa: CASTHRDSSGELFF

j_gene: TRBJ1-2
v_gene: TRBV14
d_gene: TRBD1
CDR3aa: CASGGTGMDYTF

j_gene: TRBJ1-6
v_gene: TRBV11-2
d_gene: -
CDR3aa: CASSAGFNSPLHF

j_gene: TRBJ2-7
v_gene: TRBV6-6
d_gene: TRBD1
CDR3aa: CASSYSTGNSYEQYF

j_gene: TRBJ2-1
v_gene: TRBV4-1
d_gene: -
CDR3aa: CASSHMGPEQFF

j_gene: TRBJ2-1
v_gene: TRBV27
d_gene: -
CDR3aa: CASSLGRGAYNEQFF

j_gene: TRBJ2-1
v_gene: TRBV6-4
d_gene: -
CDR3aa: CASSERASGVGSYNEQFF

j_gene: TRBJ2-7
v_gene: TRBV15
d_gene: TRBD1
CDR3aa: CATSRVEFGTGTGEQYF

j_gene: TRBJ1-5
v_gene: TRBV6-1
d_gene: -
CDR3aa: CASSDEQGPYSNQPQHF

j_gene: TRBJ1-1
v_gene: TRBV5-1
d_gene: -
CDR3aa: CASSQGETGGNTEAFF

j_gene: TRBJ1-1
v_gene: TRBV19
d_gene: -
CDR3aa: CASSIGRGTEAFF

j_gene: TRBJ2-7
v_gene: TRBV4-3
d_gene: TRBD2
CDR3aa: CASSQDGTSGLYEQYF

j_gene: TRBJ2-1
v_gene: TRBV7-9
d_gene: TRBD1
CDR3aa: CASSLGDRGYNEQFF

j_gene: TRBJ1-1
v_gene: TRBV5-6
d_gene: -
CDR3aa: CASTLWFTTRDTRTEAFF

j_gene: TRBJ2-1
v_gene: TRBV27
d_gene: TRBD1
CDR3aa: CASRAAGQGIHEQFF

j_gene: TRBJ2-5
v_gene: TRBV5-1
d_gene: -
CDR3aa: CASSLEQGPQETQYF

j_gene: TRBJ2-7
v_gene: TRBV6-6
d_gene: TRBD1
CDR3aa: CASSYATGTFYEQYF

j_gene: TRBJ1-5
v_gene: TRBV5-8
d_gene: -
CDR3aa: CASSLFLGNQPQHF

j_gene: TRBJ2-1
v_gene: TRBV4-1
d_gene: -
CDR3aa: CASSQVIRNEQFF

j_gene: TRBJ1-3
v_gene: TRBV2
d_gene: -
CDR3aa: CASVDTLFDTIYF

j_gene: TRBJ1-1
v_gene: TRBV6-6
d_gene: -
CDR3aa: CASSYSPGAINTEAFF

j_gene: TRBJ1-1
v_gene: TRBV10-2
d_gene: -
CDR3aa: CASSERGFTEAFF

j_gene: TRBJ2-1
v_gene: TRBV13
d_gene: TRBD1
CDR3aa: CASSSGQLYNEQFF

j_gene: TRBJ2-1
v_gene: TRBV4-3
d_gene: -
CDR3aa: CASSQDKTYNEQFF

j_gene: TRBJ2-1
v_gene: TRBV5-1
d_gene: TRBD1
CDR3aa: CASEPGQVNNEQFF

j_gene: TRBJ1-1
v_gene: TRBV5-1
d_gene: -
CDR3aa: CASSGGWNTEAFF

j_gene: TRBJ2-1
v_gene: TRBV27
d_gene: -
CDR3aa: CASSSGGEQFF